The 15 T cell receptor beta chains listed next were all sequenced from one sample in a study of tumor and adjacent non-tumor tissue in lung cancer. No cell sorting was done before RNA was extracted from the tissue. Distant lung tissue was collected more than 3 cm away from the tumor edge. TCRbeta libraries were built with three rounds of nested PCR, modified from ARM-PCR. From the multiplex PCR reads, TCRdb called clonotypes with MiXCR, one entry per CDR3 protein. The sample lists 75,000 to 80,000 distinct CDR3 sequences; approximately 82% were seen once. The sample taken for sequencing was distant non-tumor lung tissue. The source of these receptors is a man in his 70s with non-small cell lung cancer.

To note about this clonotype: The junction does not match germline at one end; this may be a read error. The genes are TRBV4-1 and TRBJ1-2, with a weak D call TRBD1 (6 bases). The CDR3 extends over 13 amino acids. From germline, CDR1 is MGHRA and CDR2 YSYEKL. CDR3 sequence reads: CASSQAGVHGYSF. CDR3 in DNA: TGCGCAAGCAGCCAAGCAGGGGTACATGGCTACAGCTTC.

The chain recombines TRBV11-2 with TRBJ2-1, with D possibly being TRBD1 (6 bases). Trimming cost V 9 bases and J 7 bases, with 19 bases left between them. The CDR3 is 14 amino acids. Germline CDR1 is SGHAT and CDR2 is FQNNGV. The CDR3 DNA is TGTGCCAGTTGCGAGTCGTTAGGGGGAAATGAGCAGTTCTTC. Its protein is CASCESLGGNEQFF.

As concerns this clonotype: Just one base apart from a much larger clone, this may be a read error. The CDR3 carries no conserved terminal phenylalanine or tryptophan, so it likely arises from a read error. The CDR3 protein is CASSISDQAYGYTV. Here the CDR3 DNA reads TGTGCCAGCAGTATATCAGATCAGGCCTATGGCTACACCGTC. The rearrangement joins TRBV6-5 to TRBJ1-2; D is undetermined. Germline lookup yields CDR1 MNHEY and CDR2 SVGAGI. The V and J ends lost 5 bases and 4 bases respectively, with 14 bases between them. There are 14 residues in the CDR3.

Note on this clonotype: An end of the junction does not agree with germline; a read error may underlie this. The gene calls are TRBV28 and TRBJ1-2; no firm D call. The CDR3 spans 13 residues. The V gene's germline CDR1 is MDHEN and CDR2 SYDVKM. This CDR3 reads CASSLGLWHGYTF. The CDR3 region has the DNA TGCGCCAGCAGTCTCGGGCTTTGGCATGGCTACACCTTC.

A word on this clonotype: This clone may be a read error of a much larger clone one base away. J is TRBJ2-7 and V is TRBV20-1; D uncertain. Trimming took off 3 bases at V and 3 bases at J, with 12 bases between the two ends. This CDR3 contains 13 residues. Germline lookup yields CDR1 DFQATT and CDR2 SNEGSKA (reference sequence). As DNA, the CDR3 is TGCAGTGCTAGTATTCAGGATGTCTACGAGCAGTACTTC. It yields the protein CSASIQDVYEQYF.

Points on this clonotype: A much more abundant neighbour one base away suggests this may be a read error. The V gene is TRBV24-1, the J gene TRBJ2-1, with TRBD1 matching over 8 bases. The CDR3 has 15 amino acids. In germline, CDR1 is KGHDR, CDR2 SFDVKD. V shed 3 bases, J shed 9 bases, and the junction held 9 bases outside the gene matches. The CDR3 region is CATSDLLDRGSEQFF. The CDR3 coding sequence is TGTGCCACCAGTGATCTACTCGACAGGGGCAGTGAGCAGTTCTTC.

Note on this clonotype: A read error may produce the germline difference seen at one junction end. The V gene is TRBV4-1, the J gene TRBJ1-2, with TRBD1 as a possible D gene (6 bases). Looked up from germline, CDR1 is MGHRA and CDR2 is YSYEKL. This CDR3 comprises 14 residues. Written as DNA, the CDR3 is TGCGCCAGTAGCCAAGACAGGTATCTTAATGGCTACACCTTC. This encodes CASSQDRYLNGYTF.

This clonotype was observed once. The V and J genes are TRBV6-2 or TRBV6-3 and TRBJ2-3; D is uncertain. The germline gives CDR1 MNHEY, CDR2 SVGEGT. The CDR3 sequence is 10 residues long. The chain's CDR3 is CANSADTQYF. DNA of the CDR3: TGTGCTAACAGCGCGGATACGCAGTATTTT.

This clonotype was observed once. Given a much more abundant clone one base away, this may be a read error. This rearrangement joins TRBV12-3 or TRBV12-4 to TRBJ2-7, with 8 bases lining up with TRBD1. The J segment lost 4 bases and the V segment lost 2 bases, leaving 7 bases of the junction unmatched. The length of the CDR3 is 15 residues. In DNA, the CDR3 is TGTGCCAGCAGTTTACATCGCCGACAGGGGTACGAGCAGTACTTC. Its translation is CASSLHRRQGYEQYF.

Worth noting for this clonotype: A junction boundary mismatches the germline segment, possibly from a read error. The chain uses TRBV28 and TRBJ1-2; 9 nucleotides match TRBD1. Germline CDR1 MDHEN, CDR2 SYDVKM. CDR3 length: 17 residues. The chain's CDR3 is CASSLLSDTGGTRGYTF. In DNA form, the CDR3 reads TGTGCTAGCAGTTTATTATCGGACACAGGGGGCACTCGTGGCTACACCTTC.

This clonotype was seen only a few times. Given the absence of the conserved phenylalanine or tryptophan at the CDR3 end, a read error is likely. The CDR3 loop reads CASRTGHNQPQHL. The CDR3 DNA reads TGTGCCAGCAGAACAGGGCACAATCAGCCCCAGCATCTT. The chain carries TRBV6-5 and TRBJ1-5, with D tentatively TRBD1 (6 bases). The CDR3 has 13 amino acids. V was pared by 6 bases and J by 3 bases, with 9 bases between. The germline V gene encodes CDR1 MNHEY and CDR2 SVGAGI.

About this clonotype: This may stem from a read error, because a much larger clone lies one nucleotide away. The rearrangement joins TRBV4-2 to TRBJ2-2, with D perhaps matching TRBD2 (6 bases). This CDR3 is built from 14 residues. CDR1 LGHNA and CDR2 YNFKEQ come from the germline V gene. For the CDR3, the DNA is TGTGTCAGCAGCGTCCCTCGGGGGACCGGGGAGCTGTTTTTT. Residues: CVSSVPRGTGELFF.

Comments on this clonotype: With a much larger clone just one base away, this may be a read error. The chain employs TRBV12-3 or TRBV12-4 and TRBJ1-3; no firm D call. This CDR3 spans 14 amino acids. CDR3 sequence: CASSFRASGNIIYF. The DNA for the CDR3 is TGTGCCAGCAGTTTCCGGGCCTCTGGAAACATCATATATTTT.

Turning to this clonotype: No conserved phenylalanine or tryptophan is present at the end of the CDR3, so a read error is the likely explanation. The chain links TRBV12-3 or TRBV12-4 to TRBJ1-3; 10 nucleotides line up with TRBD1. The CDR3 extends over 18 amino acids. This CDR3 is CASSRPGTGVGSGNSIYS. CDR3 nucleotide sequence: TGTGCCAGCAGTCGTCCCGGGACAGGGGTCGGCTCTGGAAACTCCATATATTCT.

On this clonotype itself: Because it lacks the conserved phenylalanine or tryptophan at the end, this CDR3 is likely a read error. The chain carries TRBV6-5 and TRBJ1-5; 7 bases are a match to TRBD1. The CDR3 is 14 residues long. CDR1 is MNHEY and CDR2 is SVGAGI in the germline V gene. The CDR3 here is CASSLGQTNQPQHL. The CDR3, as DNA: TGTGCCAGCAGTCTGGGACAGACGAATCAACCCCAGCATCTT.